A single sample is the source of the 2 T cell receptor beta chains below, sequenced in a study of shared clonotypes between healthy human individuals (dated by TCRdb to the early 2020s). Receptor amplification or capture employed the immunoSEQ multiplex PCR assay. Drawn from immuneACCESS, this table holds only the in-frame rearrangements with V and J called that TCRdb kept. Clones are partly lost; checked studies trace under half to an unresolved V gene and leave the rest unexplained. The sample table records about 1 million clones; 65% to 75% of these occur just once. Clones ranked in the top ten supply approximately 1.5% of the sample. The sequenced sample was memory CD4+ T cells sorted from blood. In light of the paper, this sample's cell subset or site label describes: CD45RA-negative fraction. Every receptor here comes from a man between 18 and 35 years old in good health.

The rearrangement joins TRBV7-9 to TRBJ2-5; unclear D gene. The V end was cut by 2 bases, the J end by 0 bases, with 7 bases between. The germline gives CDR1 SEHNR, CDR2 FQNEAQ (reference sequence). The CDR3 is made up of 14 amino acids. As DNA, the CDR3 is TGTGCCAGCAGCTTATCCCTGGACCAAGAGACCCAGTACTTC. It yields the protein CASSLSLDQETQYF. The full variable domain, rest sourced from reference TRBV7-9 and TRBJ2-5, is DTGVSQNPRHKITKRGQNVTFRCDPISEHNRLYWYRQTLGQGPEFLTYFQNEAQLEKSRLLSDRFSAERPKGSFSTLEIQRTEQGDSAMYLCASSLSLDQETQYFGPGTRLLVL.

This chain joins TRBV18 and TRBJ2-5, with TRBD1 matching over 7 bases. Germline values: CDR1 KGHSH, CDR2 LQKENI. This CDR3 has 15 residues. Trimming removed 6 bases from V and 1 base from J; junction bases left unmatched: 8. As DNA, the CDR3 is TGTGCCAGCTCCCACGGGGACAGCCCCCAAGAGACCCAGTACTTC. Its protein product is CASSHGDSPQETQYF.